This is a list of T cell receptor beta chains from one sample in a study of blood T cell repertoires in COVID-19. The protocol was immunoSEQ multiplex PCR, while the TCRdb copy is restricted to in-frame clones and leaves out a portion. The sample includes more than 90,000 clones, roughly 84% seen only once; the top ten take roughly 0.89%. Sequencing input: peripheral blood. The receptors originated from a woman aged 70-85 years with acute or convalescent COVID-19. Both conserved end residues are trimmed from each CDR3. The D gene is left open where the match is weak.

j_gene | d_gene | v_gene | CDR3aa
TRBJ2-5 | . | TRBV12-3/TRBV12-4 | ASSLDSQETQY
TRBJ2-3 | . | TRBV3-1/TRBV3-2 | ASSQDGAYTQY
TRBJ2-7 | TRBD1 | TRBV5-5 | ASSLAGTETYEQY
TRBJ2-2 | . | TRBV23-1 | ASSLLRVKTGELF
TRBJ2-7 | TRBD2 | TRBV5-1 | ASSLGLAGGAGYEQY
TRBJ1-1 | . | TRBV19 | ASSKRGSSATEAF
TRBJ1-6 | TRBD1 | TRBV6-5 | ASSYEGWDSSPLH
TRBJ2-7 | TRBD1 | TRBV5-1 | ASSNGQGPAYEQY
TRBJ2-1 | . | TRBV11-2 | ASSLDRGTYNEQF
TRBJ2-2 | TRBD1 | TRBV6-5 | ASRDRAFGTGELF
TRBJ2-1 | . | TRBV3-1/TRBV3-2 | ASSPPLSHISRNEQF
TRBJ1-2 | . | TRBV24-1 | ATSDFPLNYGYT
TRBJ1-2 | . | TRBV4-1 | ASSQDGKNYGYT
TRBJ1-1 | . | TRBV30 | AWSPALNTEAF
TRBJ2-5 | TRBD2 | TRBV27 | ASRGLAGNEETQY
TRBJ2-5 | TRBD2 | TRBV5-1 | ASSFTSGQETQY
TRBJ2-7 | . | TRBV2 | ASSGALYEQY
TRBJ2-3 | . | TRBV5-4 | ASSPPRVDTQY
TRBJ2-7 | TRBD1 | TRBV4-1 | ASSPRTGPLYEQY
TRBJ1-4 | . | TRBV2 | ASRARTAGSEKLF
TRBJ2-5 | . | TRBV29-1 | SVSLAAAETQY
TRBJ1-4 | . | TRBV6-1 | ASSTRGGGNEKLF
TRBJ2-2 | TRBD2 | TRBV19 | ASSTLPASGSNAGELF
TRBJ2-7 | . | TRBV5-5 | ASSLSSYEQY
TRBJ1-5 | . | TRBV6-1 | ASSEGTQRGQPQH
TRBJ2-1 | . | TRBV20-1 | SAAYNEQF
TRBJ2-2 | . | TRBV6-5 | ASSPRGLSTGELF
TRBJ1-3 | TRBD1 | TRBV11-2 | ASSLGRTGTGTGNTIY
TRBJ2-7 | TRBD1 | TRBV9 | ASSPRDRSYEQY
TRBJ2-1 | TRBD2 | TRBV5-5 | ASSLARLAGDPNEQF
TRBJ2-7 | . | TRBV7-9 | ASSLETESSYEQY
TRBJ1-1 | . | TRBV5-1 | ASSRKGGDTEAF
TRBJ1-2 | TRBD1 | TRBV7-9 | ASRLPQGRNGYT
TRBJ2-1 | . | TRBV19 | ASSIIRVTSNNEQF
TRBJ1-5 | TRBD1 | TRBV6-5 | ASRWDRGHQPQH
TRBJ2-7 | . | TRBV28 | ASMGRSYEQY
TRBJ1-5 | TRBD1 | TRBV6-5 | ASRSTGADQPQH
TRBJ2-1 | . | TRBV6-4 | ASIDSSYNEQF
TRBJ2-1 | . | TRBV29-1 | SVVAGLFNEQF
TRBJ2-7 | . | TRBV5-6 | ASSRGRGYEQY
TRBJ2-1 | TRBD2 | TRBV20-1 | SASAWASGGNEQF
TRBJ2-7 | . | TRBV12-3/TRBV12-4 | ASRSGSYEQY
TRBJ2-3 | TRBD2 | TRBV19 | ASQQRTSGIPDTQY
TRBJ1-2 | . | TRBV5-8 | ASSLAARGILYGYT
TRBJ2-3 | TRBD1 | TRBV6-5 | ASSSGQGAGDTQY
TRBJ1-2 | TRBD1 | TRBV5-4 | ASSRQGSNYGYT
TRBJ1-5 | . | TRBV7-9 | ASSLGDQPQH
TRBJ2-1 | . | TRBV5-6 | ASSAYGSYNEQF
TRBJ2-1 | . | TRBV21-1 | ASSRLAGPYNEQF